Listed below are T cell receptor beta chains from one sample, sequenced in a study of PD-L1 blockade in urothelial cancer. Clones were sequenced by immunoSEQ multiplex PCR, and TCRdb holds only the in-frame ones, with some missing. The sample lists under 95,000 clones; 85% were seen once. The specimen comprised PBMCs, sampled around atezolizumab (anti-PD-L1) treatment. These receptors all come from a man in his fifties or sixties with urothelial cancer. Both conserved end residues are part of each CDR3. The order of the fields is clone size, D gene, J gene, V gene, CDR3 protein, CDR3 DNA. The D gene is left open where the match is weak. The size of a clone is reported for some rows only, either as once, few or many, or as a class for expanded clones.

abundance: -; d_gene: TRBD1; j_gene: TRBJ2-2; v_gene: TRBV9; CDR3aa: CASSTGQGDHTGELFF; CDR3nt: TGTGCCAGCAGCACCGGACAGGGGGATCACACCGGGGAGCTGTTTTTT
abundance: -; d_gene: TRBD2; j_gene: TRBJ2-1; v_gene: TRBV5-1; CDR3aa: CASSRAGVNEQFF; CDR3nt: TGCGCCAGCAGTAGAGCGGGAGTCAATGAGCAGTTCTTC
abundance: -; d_gene: TRBD1; j_gene: TRBJ1-5; v_gene: TRBV27; CDR3aa: CASSRDRGEIQPQHF; CDR3nt: TGTGCCAGCAGCCGGGACAGGGGAGAAATCCAGCCCCAGCATTTT
abundance: -; d_gene: TRBD1; j_gene: TRBJ2-3; v_gene: TRBV5-1; CDR3aa: CASTTEGATDTQYF; CDR3nt: TGCGCCAGCACCACCGAGGGGGCAACAGATACGCAGTATTTT
abundance: few; d_gene: TRBD2; j_gene: TRBJ2-7; v_gene: TRBV27; CDR3aa: CASKWASGSYEQYF; CDR3nt: TGTGCCAGCAAATGGGCTAGCGGGAGTTACGAGCAGTACTTC
abundance: -; d_gene: -; j_gene: TRBJ1-1; v_gene: TRBV28; CDR3aa: CASRDSKAFF; CDR3nt: TGTGCCAGCAGAGACAGTAAAGCTTTCTTT
abundance: -; d_gene: -; j_gene: TRBJ1-4; v_gene: TRBV4-2; CDR3aa: CASSQEVGLNEKLFF; CDR3nt: TGTGCCAGCAGCCAAGAGGTCGGTCTTAATGAAAAACTGTTTTTT
abundance: -; d_gene: -; j_gene: TRBJ1-2; v_gene: TRBV11-2; CDR3aa: CASSFQTNYGYTF; CDR3nt: TGTGCCAGCAGCTTTCAGACTAACTATGGCTACACCTTC
abundance: once; d_gene: TRBD2; j_gene: TRBJ2-5; v_gene: TRBV30; CDR3aa: CACRASGGVKTQYF; CDR3nt: TGTGCCTGTCGGGCCTCGGGGGGGGTAAAGACCCAGTACTTC
abundance: -; d_gene: -; j_gene: TRBJ2-1; v_gene: TRBV27; CDR3aa: CASSLGRGTGEQFF; CDR3nt: TGTGCCAGCAGTTTGGGTCGGGGTACGGGGGAGCAGTTCTTC
abundance: -; d_gene: TRBD2; j_gene: TRBJ2-1; v_gene: TRBV29-1; CDR3aa: CSTPRREGLSEQFF; CDR3nt: TGCAGCACCCCCAGGAGGGAGGGCCTGAGTGAGCAGTTCTTC
abundance: -; d_gene: -; j_gene: TRBJ2-5; v_gene: TRBV25-1; CDR3aa: CASNGGTQYF; CDR3nt: TGTGCCAGCAACGGGGGGACCCAGTACTTC
abundance: -; d_gene: TRBD1; j_gene: TRBJ1-2; v_gene: TRBV6-5; CDR3aa: CASSRDRGDGYTF; CDR3nt: TGTGCCAGCAGTAGAGACAGGGGCGATGGCTACACCTTC
abundance: -; d_gene: -; j_gene: TRBJ2-1; v_gene: TRBV7-9; CDR3aa: CASSLTRHNEQFF; CDR3nt: TGTGCCAGCAGCTTAACTAGGCACAATGAGCAGTTCTTC
abundance: -; d_gene: -; j_gene: TRBJ1-1; v_gene: TRBV18; CDR3aa: CASSFSVIEAFF; CDR3nt: TGTGCCAGCTCGTTCAGTGTAATAGAAGCTTTCTTT
abundance: -; d_gene: TRBD2; j_gene: TRBJ2-2; v_gene: TRBV7-2; CDR3aa: CASSYQAGGTGELFF; CDR3nt: TGTGCCAGCAGCTACCAAGCGGGGGGCACCGGGGAGCTGTTTTTT
abundance: -; d_gene: -; j_gene: TRBJ1-1; v_gene: TRBV21-1; CDR3aa: CASSKEGGQGSTEAFF; CDR3nt: TGTGCCAGCAGCAAAGAAGGGGGACAGGGTTCCACTGAAGCTTTCTTT
abundance: -; d_gene: -; j_gene: TRBJ1-4; v_gene: TRBV6-1; CDR3aa: CASTRLRSTNEKLFF; CDR3nt: TGTGCCAGCACTAGACTCAGATCAACTAATGAAAAACTGTTTTTT